Listed here are 27 T cell receptor beta chains from one sample, sequenced in a study of control samples from healthy donors and cancer patients. Libraries were prepared by immunoSEQ multiplex PCR; TCRdb keeps only in-frame clonotypes and omits some of them. Of nearly 55,000 clones listed, around 97% are singletons. Sequenced sample: blood. All receptors derive from a woman aged 30 to 39 in good health.

The chain couples TRBV27 to TRBJ2-3, with D unclear. This CDR3 is built from 14 residues. Trimming removed 3 bases from V and 1 base from J, with 8 bases in between. Looked up from germline, CDR1 is MNHEY and CDR2 is SMNVEV (reference sequence). The DNA of the CDR3 is TGTGCCAGCAGTTTGTTGGGCGGCACAGATACGCAGTATTTT. This codes for CASSLLGGTDTQYF.

The CDR3 region is CASSQDRGSSNTGELFF. The CDR3 region has the DNA TGTGCCAGCAGCCAAGATCGAGGGAGCTCGAACACCGGGGAGCTGTTTTTT. The chain employs TRBV3-1 (or the pseudogene TRBV3-2) and TRBJ2-2, with D perhaps matching TRBD2 (5 bases). The CDR3 is 17 residues long. V lost 0 bases and J 0 bases, leaving 11 bases between the germline ends. From germline, CDR1 is LGHDT and CDR2 YNNKEL (reference sequence).

This chain joins TRBV9 and TRBJ2-1; D possibly corresponds to TRBD1 (5 bases). V shed 4 bases and J shed 6 bases, with 14 bases lying between them. The length of the CDR3 is 14 residues. Germline V gene data show CDR1 as SGDLS and CDR2 as YYNGEE. The CDR3 DNA sequence: TGTGCCAGCAGCACTCGACAGTACCCCAATGAGCAGTTCTTC. Its protein is CASSTRQYPNEQFF.

CDR3 bases: TGCAGCGTCTCCGTCTCTGGGGCCAACGTCCTGACTTTC. Translating it yields CSVSVSGANVLTF. V is TRBV29-1 and J is TRBJ2-6; D is ambiguous. The length of the CDR3 is 13 residues. Per germline, CDR1 SQVTM and CDR2 ANQGSEA. Trimming cost V 6 bases and J 0 bases, with 6 bases left between them.

This chain joins TRBV7-9 and TRBJ2-5, with unresolved D. The CDR3 covers 11 residues. Germline V gene data show CDR1 as SEHNR and CDR2 as FQNEAQ (reference sequence). V shed 3 bases and J shed 4 bases, with 3 bases lying between them. CDR3 nucleotides: TGTGCCAGCAGCTTCTTAGAGACCCAGTACTTC. Protein sequence: CASSFLETQYF.

The chain combines TRBV27 with TRBJ2-1, with 7 bases identical to TRBD1. The ends lost 0 bases at V and 9 bases at J; junction bases unmatched: 5. This CDR3 has 14 residues. CDR1 MNHEY and CDR2 SMNVEV come from the germline V gene (reference sequence). CDR3 nucleotide sequence: TGTGCCAGCAGTTTATCGACAGGGTATAGTGAGCAGTTCTTC. It codes for CASSLSTGYSEQFF.

This clone was detected once. The chain is built from TRBV2 and TRBJ2-5; D tentatively fits TRBD1 or TRBD2 (6 bases each). The V end lost 6 bases, the J end lost 8 bases, and 10 bases lay between the germline ends. Germline CDR1 is SNHLY and CDR2 is FYNNEI. This CDR3 region has 11 residues. The CDR3 loop is CASRGGKTQYF. CDR3 DNA: TGTGCCAGCAGAGGGGGGAAAACCCAGTACTTC.

The J gene is TRBJ2-7, the V gene TRBV28, with unresolved D. This CDR3 has 14 residues. Germline V gene data show CDR1 as MDHEN and CDR2 as SYDVKM. The V end lost 5 bases, the J end lost 4 bases, and 15 bases lay between the germline ends. The CDR3 nucleotides are TGTGCCAGCAGTGAGAAGCCGATAGGATACGAGCAGTACTTC. Its translation: CASSEKPIGYEQYF.

The chain employs TRBV24-1 and TRBJ2-5; 8 bases are shared with TRBD1. This CDR3 contains 16 residues. Germline V gene lookup returns CDR1 KGHDR and CDR2 SFDVKD. After removal of 4 bases from V and 2 bases from J, the junction contained 8 bases not matched to a gene. CDR3 amino acids: CATSDRTGFGQETQYF. The DNA for the CDR3 is TGTGCCACCAGTGACCGGACAGGGTTTGGTCAAGAGACCCAGTACTTC.

This clone was counted a few times. The V and J genes are TRBV30 and TRBJ2-7, with a possible D match to TRBD2 (5 bases). The CDR3 has 14 amino acids. Germline V CDR1 and CDR2: GTSNPN, SVGIG (reference sequence). Deletions cut 3 bases from V and 5 bases from J, with 17 bases between. CDR3 sequence reads: CAWSAGRGIDEQYF. The CDR3 DNA reads as TGTGCCTGGAGCGCTGGCCGGGGAATCGACGAGCAGTACTTC. Full variable domain (missing parts from reference TRBV30 and TRBJ2-7): SQTIHQWPATLVQPVGSPLSLECTVEGTSNPNLYWYRQAAGRGLQLLFYSVGIGQISSEVPQNLSASRPQDRQFILSSKKLLLSDSGFYLCAWSAGRGIDEQYFGPGTRLTVT.

CDR3 bases: TGTGCCAGCAGCTCCCTGGACAGCTTTACTTCTGGAAACACCATATATTTT. This sequence encodes CASSSLDSFTSGNTIYF. The genes are TRBV5-4 and TRBJ1-3; D is perhaps TRBD1 (6 bases). Germline lookup yields CDR1 SGHNT and CDR2 YYREEE (reference sequence). This CDR3 region has 17 residues. V lost 3 bases to trimming and J lost 1 base, with 17 bases between them.

The V and J genes are TRBV7-9 and TRBJ1-1; 10 bases fit TRBD1. The CDR3 extends over 16 amino acids. With 1 base clipped from V and 0 bases from J, the junction kept 2 bases outside the gene matches. The germline gives CDR1 SEHNR, CDR2 FQNEAQ (reference sequence). The CDR3 loop is CASSLGGTGVNTEAFF. In DNA form, the CDR3 reads TGTGCCAGCAGCTTAGGGGGGACAGGGGTGAACACTGAAGCTTTCTTT.

The chain combines TRBV6-5 with TRBJ1-4, with D possibly matching TRBD1 (5 bases). The CDR3 consists of 14 residues. Germline values: CDR1 MNHEY, CDR2 SVGAGI. Trimming took 10 bases from V and 7 from J, leaving 19 bases between them. The CDR3 DNA reads as TGTGCCACCAGGCCCACGGGGCCATCTGAAAAACTGTTTTTT. Translated: CATRPTGPSEKLFF.

This clone showed up just once. J is TRBJ1-1 and V is TRBV28, with D unresolved. Germline V gene lookup returns CDR1 MDHEN and CDR2 SYDVKM. The CDR3 is 14 amino acids. V was pared by 5 bases and J by 4 bases, with 14 bases between. CDR3 residues: CASSPDGLGTEAFF. The CDR3 DNA reads TGTGCCAGCAGTCCGGACGGACTGGGCACTGAAGCTTTCTTT.

V is TRBV28 and J is TRBJ1-1; possibly TRBD1 for D (6 bases). Per germline, CDR1 MDHEN and CDR2 SYDVKM. Deletions cut 6 bases from V and 5 bases from J, with 13 bases between. The CDR3 sequence is 13 residues long. Here the CDR3 reads CASRLGGQTEAFF. DNA for the CDR3: TGTGCCAGCAGATTGGGGGGGCAAACTGAAGCTTTCTTT.

The chain uses TRBV7-6 and TRBJ1-1; weak D call: TRBD1 (5 bases). V was pared by 1 base and J by 7 bases, with 16 bases between. CDR3 length: 15 residues. Looked up from germline, CDR1 is SGHVS and CDR2 is FNYEAQ. CDR3 DNA sequence: TGTGCCAGCAGCTTAGAAGAGGGACGGGGGATTGAAGCTTTCTTT. Translating it yields CASSLEEGRGIEAFF.

This clone occurred once. This sequence joins TRBV28 and TRBJ2-7; D remains unclear. V lost 7 bases and J lost 7, with 17 bases in between. This CDR3 region has 13 residues. Germline loops: CDR1 MDHEN, CDR2 SYDVKM. The CDR3 DNA follows: TGTGCCAGCACCACCTTGCCCCTGGGGGAGCAGTACTTC. Amino acids: CASTTLPLGEQYF. Full variable domain (rest looked up from reference TRBV28 and TRBJ2-7): DVKVTQSSRYLVKRTGEKVFLECVQDMDHENMFWYRQDPGLGLRLIYFSYDVKMKEKGDIPEGYSVSREKKERFSLILESASTNQTSMYLCASTTLPLGEQYFGPGTRLTVT.

The genes are TRBV27 and TRBJ2-3; 8 bases align to TRBD2. Germline CDR1 and CDR2: MNHEY and SMNVEV (reference sequence). V dropped 3 bases and J dropped 4; count of bases not matched to a gene: 6. This CDR3 has 15 residues. CDR3 sequence reads: CASSFKRERADTQYF. The CDR3 bases are TGTGCCAGCAGTTTCAAGCGGGAGAGGGCAGATACGCAGTATTTT.

V gene TRBV28 combines with J gene TRBJ1-3; D is ambiguous. The CDR3 has 16 residues. Trimming took off 2 bases at V and 0 bases at J, with 11 bases between the two ends. CDR1 and CDR2 from the germline V gene are MDHEN and SYDVKM. The CDR3 bases are TGTGCCAGCAGTTTAGCGGGGATGCTCTCTGGAAACACCATATATTTT. It translates to CASSLAGMLSGNTIYF.

The rearrangement joins TRBV12-5 to TRBJ1-1, with D possibly TRBD1 on 6 matching bases. This CDR3 has 15 amino acids. Trimming shortened V by 1 base and J by 4 bases, and 13 bases separated the two germline ends. Germline V lookup: CDR1 LGHNT, CDR2 FRNRAP. CDR3 nucleotide sequence: TGTGCTAGTGGTTTGGGGCAGGGGCACAGCACTGAAGCTTTCTTT. The encoded protein is CASGLGQGHSTEAFF.

This chain links TRBV27 with TRBJ2-7; D gene unclear. This CDR3 has 11 residues. Germline V CDR1 and CDR2: MNHEY, SMNVEV (reference sequence). V lost 5 bases, J lost 6 bases, and 8 bases lay in between. In DNA, the CDR3 is TGTGCCAGCAGTACCGGTCTCGAGCAGTACTTC. Amino acid sequence: CASSTGLEQYF.

The chain uses TRBV29-1 and TRBJ2-1; 12 bases fit TRBD2. This CDR3 has 15 residues. CDR1 SQVTM and CDR2 ANQGSEA come from the germline V gene. After removal of 7 bases from V and 5 bases from J, the junction contained 9 bases not matched to a gene. This CDR3 is CSGGTSGSPNNEQFF. The DNA for the CDR3 is TGCAGCGGCGGGACTAGCGGGTCACCGAACAATGAGCAGTTCTTC.

The chain employs TRBV4-2 and TRBJ1-1; no firm D call. Germline V lookup: CDR1 LGHNA, CDR2 YNFKEQ. The CDR3 sequence is 11 residues long. The ends were cut back, 3 bases at V and 1 base at J, with 0 bases in the middle. The CDR3 DNA reads TGTGCCAGCAGCCAGAACACTGAAGCTTTCTTT. Protein: CASSQNTEAFF.

CDR3 sequence: CASSLDRFEQYF. The CDR3 DNA is TGTGCCAGCAGCTTAGATCGCTTCGAGCAGTACTTC. This chain joins TRBV7-9 and TRBJ2-7; no clear D. This CDR3 is built from 12 residues. CDR1 is SEHNR, CDR2 FQNEAQ, per germline (reference sequence). Between the trimmed V and J ends, which lost 1 base and 6 bases, there was a span of 7 bases.

The chain is built from TRBV6-4 and TRBJ2-1, with a possible D match to TRBD2 (5 bases). CDR3 size: 16 residues. Germline CDR1 MRHNA, CDR2 SNTAGT. V lost 0 bases and J lost 8, with 17 bases in between. The CDR3 spells CASSDSAVGGNHEQFF. The CDR3 DNA reads as TGTGCCAGCAGTGACTCAGCGGTAGGTGGGAACCATGAGCAGTTCTTC.

The chain combines TRBV5-5 with TRBJ1-2; D ambiguous. There are 15 residues in the CDR3. V was clipped by 1 base and J by 1 base, with 11 bases between them. Germline lookup yields CDR1 SGHKS and CDR2 YYEKEE (reference sequence). DNA for the CDR3: TGTGCCAGCAGCTTGCATCCGGAGAATAACTATGGCTACACCTTC. This sequence encodes CASSLHPENNYGYTF.

The chain is built from TRBV2 and TRBJ1-2, with 8 bases aligning to TRBD1. This CDR3 is 16 amino acids long. The J segment lost 3 bases and the V segment lost 4 bases, leaving 10 bases of the junction unmatched. Germline V gene lookup returns CDR1 SNHLY and CDR2 FYNNEI. CDR3 sequence reads: CASSVQGAAIYYGYTF. In nucleotides, the CDR3 is TGTGCCAGCAGTGTTCAGGGGGCCGCGATTTACTATGGCTACACCTTC. Filled out from reference TRBV2 and TRBJ1-2, the complete variable domain reads EPEVTQTPSHQVTQMGQEVILRCVPISNHLYFYWYRQILGQKVEFLVSFYNNEISEKSEIFDDQFSVERPDGSNFTLKIRSTKLEDSAMYFCASSVQGAAIYYGYTFGSGTRLTVV.